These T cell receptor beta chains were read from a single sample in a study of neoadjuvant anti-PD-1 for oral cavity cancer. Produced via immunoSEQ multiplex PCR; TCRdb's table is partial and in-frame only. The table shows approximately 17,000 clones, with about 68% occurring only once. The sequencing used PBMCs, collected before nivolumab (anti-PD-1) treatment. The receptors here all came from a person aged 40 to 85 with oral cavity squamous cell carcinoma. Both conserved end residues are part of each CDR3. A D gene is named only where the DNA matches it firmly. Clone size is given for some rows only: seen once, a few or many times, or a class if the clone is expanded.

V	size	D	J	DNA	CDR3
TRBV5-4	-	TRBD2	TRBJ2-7	TGTGCCAGCAGCTTACCGGGGGGGGGCACAGTGTACGAGCAGTACTTC	CASSLPGGGTVYEQYF
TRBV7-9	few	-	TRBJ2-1	TGTGCCAGCAGCCCTGAGGGTAGCGGCTACAATGAGCAGTTCTTC	CASSPEGSGYNEQFF
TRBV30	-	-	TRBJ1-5	TGTGCCTGGAGTACTACAGGTAATCAGCCCCAGCATTTT	CAWSTTGNQPQHF
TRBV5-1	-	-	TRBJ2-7	TGCGCCAGCAGCTTAGGGACACCTTCCTACGAGCAGTACTTC	CASSLGTPSYEQYF
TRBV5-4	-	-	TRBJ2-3	TGTGCCAGCAGCTTCCGGCAGGGCACAGATACGCAGTATTTT	CASSFRQGTDTQYF
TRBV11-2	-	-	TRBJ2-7	TGTGCCAGCAGCTTAGAGGGAAACTATCTAGCACTTGAGCAGTACTTC	CASSLEGNYLALEQYF
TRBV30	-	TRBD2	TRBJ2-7	TGTGCCTGGTCCGGGACTAGCGGTCTGGGGCAGTACTTC	CAWSGTSGLGQYF
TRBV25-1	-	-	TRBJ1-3	TGTGCCAGCAGTCAGCCTGGAAACACCATATATTTT	CASSQPGNTIYF
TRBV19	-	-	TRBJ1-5	TGTGCCAGTAGTATTGATCCCCCAGGCTCATATAGCAATCAGCCCCAGCATTTT	CASSIDPPGSYSNQPQHF
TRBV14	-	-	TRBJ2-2	TGTGCCAGCAGCCGGGCCGACGCGTCGTTATCTAGCTACACCGGGGAGCTGTTTTTT	CASSRADASLSSYTGELFF